This TCR beta chain was identified during a study of cytomegalovirus exposure and HLA in healthy donors. This CDR3 has 13 amino acids. Trimming left V 1 base short and J 8 bases short, with 8 bases between. The germline CDR1 and CDR2 sequences are LNHNV and YYDKDF (reference sequence). A multiplex PCR was run with 60 Vbeta primers and 13 Jbeta primers. Sequencing used immunoSEQ multiplex PCR; TCRdb keeps in-frame clones, though not all of them. This sample has under 200,000 clones, with around 72% found just once. V gene TRBV15 combines with J gene TRBJ1-4; no clear D gene. The sample taken for sequencing was PBMCs. The TCR sequence derives from a female donor in good health and CMV-seronegative. The CDR3: CATSRGAGEKLFF. CDR3 bases: TGTGCCACCAGCAGAGGGGCAGGAGAAAAACTGTTTTTT.